The clone carrying this TCR beta chain was counted only a few times. These data are taken from a study of CD8 T cells in ankylosing spondylitis. TCRdb recomputed calls from the 5' RACE reads with MiXCR, one row per CDR3 protein. This table holds 300,000 to 350,000 distinct CDR3 sequences, around 21% found once. After removal of 3 bases from V and 2 bases from J, the junction contained 3 bases not matched to a gene. The length of the CDR3 is 15 residues. The specimen was blood, either unsorted or a sorted T cell fraction (not recorded which). The sequence was obtained from a female donor with ankylosing spondylitis or in good health (not recorded which). This sequence joins TRBV12-3 or TRBV12-4 and TRBJ2-1; 8 nucleotides line up with TRBD2. CDR3 in DNA: TGTGCCAGCAGTTTGGCAGCGGGGGCCTACAATGAGCAGTTCTTC. Translating gives CASSLAAGAYNEQFF.